This TCR beta chain emerged from a study of shared clonotypes between healthy human individuals. Study results and caveats: Represented diversity, genetic and exposure-history alike, was limited by few donors.

Terminally differentiated effector memory CD45RA+ cells were excluded from the naive CD8 cells, which were CD45RO-negative and positively selected for CCR7. A word on this clone: Its specificity is unknown.

In germline, CDR1 is SQVTM, CDR2 ANQGSEA. With V trimmed by 5 bases and J by 3 bases, 11 bases remained unmatched. The CDR3 consists of 15 residues. TCRdb's table, derived via immunoSEQ multiplex PCR, lists solely in-frame clones and lacks some. The data contain around 1.9 million clones, roughly 95% of them singletons. The source is a man aged 18 to 29 in good health. Some clones in this sample may be carry-over from other donors' samples. The sequenced material came from naive CD8+ T cells from PBMCs. This chain joins TRBV29-1 and TRBJ2-7; 9 nucleotides align to TRBD1. CDR3 coding DNA: TGCAGCGTTCGGGGTGGACAGGGGAAATTCTACGAGCAGTACTTC. This gives the protein CSVRGGQGKFYEQYF.